A single sample is the source of the 5 T cell receptor beta chains below, sequenced in a study. TCRdb re-called the RT-PCR reads through MiXCR, storing one row per CDR3 protein. Of about 700,000 distinct CDR3 sequences in the sample, about 14% were seen once. Sequencing input: memory CD4+ T cells from blood. The receptors here all came from a female donor in good health, serving as a healthy control.

The rearrangement links TRBV27 to TRBJ1-2; maybe TRBD1 (5 bases). V gave up 4 bases and J gave up 4 bases, with 10 bases separating them. CDR1 MNHEY and CDR2 SMNVEV come from the germline V gene (reference sequence). CDR3 length: 13 residues. CDR3 sequence (DNA): TGTGCCAGCAGTTCGAGGGGCGCCTATGGCTACACCTTC. Translating it yields CASSSRGAYGYTF.

This chain uses TRBV6-6 with TRBJ2-4; D call uncertain. Germline V gene sequence: CDR1 MNHNY, CDR2 SVGAGI (reference sequence). Trimming took 3 bases from V and 2 from J, leaving 14 bases between them. The CDR3 contains 16 residues. CDR3 residues: CASSYTIQHTKNIQYF. DNA of the CDR3: TGTGCCAGCAGTTATACCATCCAGCATACCAAAAACATTCAGTACTTC.

The V and J genes are TRBV15 and TRBJ2-7; 11 bases line up with TRBD1. The CDR3 is 13 amino acids. CDR1 LNHNV and CDR2 YYDKDF come from the germline V gene (reference sequence). V lost 5 bases, J lost 6 bases, and 3 bases stayed unmatched. CDR3 amino acids: CATSGTGGGEQYF. The CDR3 DNA sequence: TGTGCCACCAGCGGGACAGGGGGGGGCGAGCAGTACTTC.

This clonotype was observed many times. V gene TRBV12-3 or TRBV12-4 combines with J gene TRBJ1-1; TRBD1 matches 8 bases. CDR3 length: 15 residues. V lost 3 bases and J lost 1; bases outside the gene matches: 4. The CDR3: CASSFRGQGNTEAFF. The CDR3 region has the DNA TGTGCCAGCAGTTTCCGCGGACAGGGGAACACTGAAGCTTTCTTT.

The table lists this clonotype with many counts. The CDR3 reads CSVNRGLYEQYF. Written as DNA, the CDR3 is TGCAGCGTTAACAGGGGGCTCTACGAGCAGTACTTC. The chain employs TRBV29-1 and TRBJ2-7, with 9 positions matching TRBD1. CDR3 length: 12 amino acids. Trimming took 5 bases from V and 3 from J; bases not matched to a gene: 2. The germline V gene encodes CDR1 SQVTM and CDR2 ANQGSEA.